This T cell receptor beta chain derives from a study of control samples from healthy donors and cancer patients. Germline-derived CDR1 and CDR2 are KGHSH and LQKENI. The CDR3 extends over 13 amino acids. Trimming took 3 bases from V and 2 from J, leaving 7 bases between them. Libraries were prepared by immunoSEQ multiplex PCR; TCRdb keeps only in-frame clonotypes and omits some of them. The table has approximately 130,000 clones, around 87% seen once. This clone was observed a single time. This sequence was found in a man between 60 and 75 years old in good health. The V and J genes are TRBV18 and TRBJ1-1; D not resolved. The source material was blood. CDR3 sequence reads: CASSPRRNTEAFF. CDR3 bases: TGTGCCAGCTCACCGAGGAGAAACACTGAAGCTTTCTTT.